Sequencing of this T cell receptor (beta chain) was carried out in a study of blood T cell repertoires in COVID-19. Turning to the study itself: Samples of COVID-19 (acute and convalescent) were obtained from the United States, Italy and Spain. T cells, B-cell-depleted T cells, or PBMCs provided the cDNA or gDNA that served as material.

In the authors' workflow: It was from reference gene primer amplification that nucleated cell counts were estimated. Using immunoSEQ multiplex PCR, the repertoire was profiled, and TCRdb retains in-frame clones only, with some absent. That table supplies the V and J calls and clone size; D and trimming were determined from the DNA. The table records under 150,000 clones, more than 75% of them present only once. Germline trimming cut 1 base from V and 4 bases from J; bases unmatched to any gene: 9. Looked up from germline, CDR1 is LGHDT and CDR2 is YNNKEL (reference sequence). The CDR3 sequence is 18 residues long. This clone was detected a few times.

Input material: peripheral blood. The sequence was collected from a man aged 60 to 69 with acute or convalescent COVID-19. This chain joins TRBV3-1 (or the pseudogene TRBV3-2) and TRBJ2-1; 11 bases fit TRBD1. CDR3 region: CASSQGTGGGGSYNEQFF. CDR3 bases: TGTGCCAGCAGCCAAGGGACAGGGGGCGGCGGGAGTTACAATGAGCAGTTCTTC.